This T cell receptor beta chain was recovered during a study of OX40 agonist ivuxolimab in advanced cancers. Study in general: The mean age was roughly 60 years, ranging from 23 to 79, with more than 70% of participants male. Prior anti-PD-1, anti-PD-L1 or anti-CTLA-4 therapy did not bar entry, and more than 35% had some. General study findings and limits: Among the lowest peripheral clonal expansion occurred in 0.1-3.0 mg/kg partial responders.

The CDR3 length is 14 residues. Germline CDR1 is SEHNR and CDR2 is FQNEAQ (reference sequence). Blood samples were obtained at baseline, cycle 4 day 1, and cycle 7 day 1. Regarding this clone: Its target is unknown. An end of the junction does not agree with germline; a read error may underlie this.

The protocol was immunoSEQ multiplex PCR, while the TCRdb copy is restricted to in-frame clones and leaves out a portion. The table shows 70,000 to 90,000 clones, with roughly 89% occurring only once. The chain combines TRBV7-9 with TRBJ2-5; maybe TRBD2 (5 bases). This receptor was obtained from an adult with an advanced solid tumor such as melanoma, head and neck, liver or kidney cancer. The specimen was CD4+ or CD8+ T cells sorted from blood, collected in a trial of the OX40 agonist ivuxolimab. The CDR3 loop is CASSLRGPQGTQYF. The CDR3 bases are TGTGCCAGCAGCCTCCGAGGGCCCCAAGGGACCCAGTACTTC.